This T cell receptor (beta chain) is from a study of response to subunit inactivated influenza vaccine. Each CDR3 protein is one row after TCRdb ran MiXCR on the RT-PCR reads. The sample includes 550,000 to 800,000 distinct CDR3 sequences, about a sixth of them seen just once. The CDR3 length is 14 residues. Trimming took 5 bases from V and 1 from J, leaving 11 bases between them. Germline V gene data show CDR1 as MDHEN and CDR2 as SYDVKM. The clonotype comes from a man aged 50 or older who received an inactivated influenza vaccine. This chain joins TRBV28 and TRBJ1-1; D not certain. The starting material was PBMCs from blood, obtained less than 13 days after vaccination. CDR3 sequence reads: CASSPARGNTEAFF. DNA of the CDR3: TGTGCCAGCAGTCCCGCCCGGGGGAACACTGAAGCTTTCTTT.